These T cell receptor beta chains were read from a single sample in a study of T-cell memory formation after mild COVID-19. MiXCR, run by TCRdb on the 5' RACE reads, gives a single entry per CDR3 protein. The sample lists under 300,000 distinct CDR3 sequences, over 15% occurring once. The specimen sequenced was PBMCs or a T cell subset sorted from them (not recorded which). The receptor source for this set is a man younger than 35 who had mild COVID-19 (a few samples of this study predate the infection). Cell type and time point are not known. The conserved cysteine and the conserved F or W are not part of the CDR3 here.

len	v_gene	CDR3aa
12	TRBV5-1	ASSLATRGNEQY
12	TRBV5-4	ASSSRGGTDTQY
12	TRBV7-8	ASSLVPFGQPQH
14	TRBV5-1	ASSPARATNTGELF
10	TRBV12-3/TRBV12-4	ASRRDNQPQH
12	TRBV4-3	ASSLRDRSQPQH
13	TRBV15	ATSRDLGNNQPQH
13	TRBV7-9	ASSAGQLDNEKLF
9	TRBV20-1	SASPGNTIY
11	TRBV7-6	ASSLAGGLEQF
12	TRBV7-3	ASSREQSVYGYT
12	TRBV4-3	ASSQDVAGFGYT
10	TRBV7-6	ASSLDGWTQY
12	TRBV4-1	ASSQEGGFYGYT
13	TRBV20-1	SARDWDRPYNEQF
11	TRBV28	ASSATSHGEQF
13	TRBV5-1	ASSFSADLYNEQF
12	TRBV11-2	ASTTGGSRNTIY
13	TRBV7-2	ASSLITAGAYEQY
14	TRBV4-2	ASSARTSGRPNEQF
14	TRBV20-1	SARGPGQGNNYGYT
13	TRBV6-6	ASTERLRAEKTQY
11	TRBV9	ASSSRSGDTQY
12	TRBV29-1	SVGDVQNDYEQY
16	TRBV25-1	ASSEPYRQGALLETQY
13	TRBV7-2	ASSLVGQGALEAF
12	TRBV12-3/TRBV12-4	ASNNRDSTGELF
12	TRBV5-1	ASSLSPPTDTQY
12	TRBV28	ASSLDGSGYGYT
11	TRBV4-2	ASSQAGNEKLF
13	TRBV24-1	ATSPTSGVYDEQF
14	TRBV27	ASSSWTEPSTDTQY
13	TRBV3-1	ASSQGLRPTDTQY
13	TRBV7-9	ASSSPGIAPSPLH
13	TRBV7-2	ASRVLAGLGDEQF
14	TRBV19	ASTATGTRSTDTQY
10	TRBV29-1	SVVAGNTEAF
14	TRBV7-9	ASSSSGGHLGQPQH
14	TRBV4-1	ASSQAIQAINQPQH
10	TRBV20-1	SATRTSYEQY
11	TRBV20-1	SARGESDPAQY
14	TRBV5-1	ASSLVAGMVVNEQF
12	TRBV10-3	AISGQGPSDTQY
13	TRBV12-3/TRBV12-4	ASSGRTPSTDTQY
12	TRBV5-6	ASRRVGANYGYT
13	TRBV4-3	ASSQVDRGSDTQY
8	TRBV12-3/TRBV12-4	ASRGLSLN
12	TRBV5-6	ASSPGGGTETQY